One sample yielded the 15 T cell receptor beta chains listed below, sequenced in a study of chemoradiotherapy in HPV16-positive cancers. Assay used: immunoSEQ multiplex PCR; TCRdb lists only in-frame clones, some missing. The sample consists of fewer than 700 clones, roughly 90% of them appearing once. Specimen: tumor tissue, collected from a patient who underwent chemoradiotherapy. The receptors here all came from a human donor with HPV-associated anogenital cancer.

The chain couples TRBV7-8 to TRBJ1-5; 9 nucleotides align to TRBD1. The germline CDR1 and CDR2 sequences are SGHVS and FQNEAQ. The CDR3 has 17 residues. J gave up 7 bases and V 3 bases, and 13 bases lay outside the gene matches. The CDR3 region is CASSFGTGTSYNQPQHF. In nucleotides, the CDR3 is TGTGCCAGCAGCTTCGGGACAGGGACCTCTTACAACCAGCCCCAGCATTTT.

In the case of this clone: Other DNA sequences in this sample translate to the same CDR3. For the CDR3, the DNA is TGTGCCAGCAGCTTCCTAGCGGGGGAGCAGTTCTTC. Protein product: CASSFLAGEQFF. The chain links TRBV6-5 to TRBJ2-1; 9 nucleotides match TRBD2. The CDR3 extends over 12 amino acids. V was pared by 6 bases and J by 10 bases, with 4 bases of the junction left unmatched. Germline-derived CDR1 and CDR2 are MNHEY and SVGAGI.

The chain is built from TRBV7-2 and TRBJ2-3, with 7 bases matching TRBD1. The trim removed 4 bases at V and 8 bases at J, leaving 6 bases unmatched. Per the germline V gene, CDR1 is SGHTA and CDR2 is FQGNSA. The length of the CDR3 is 13 residues. Here the CDR3 DNA reads TGTGCCAGCAGCTCCACACAGGGGCCTACGCAGTATTTT. Residues: CASSSTQGPTQYF.

The chain links TRBV29-1 to TRBJ2-4; D remains ambiguous. Germline CDR1 is SQVTM and CDR2 is ANQGSEA. The CDR3 is made up of 14 amino acids. The V gene lost 8 bases and the J gene lost 1 base, with 15 bases spanning the gap. CDR3 region: CSPRTGDAKNIQYF. In DNA form, the CDR3 reads TGCAGCCCACGGACCGGTGACGCCAAAAACATTCAGTACTTC.

The rearrangement links TRBV5-4 to TRBJ1-1, with TRBD1 identical over 10 bases. Germline V gene lookup returns CDR1 SGHNT and CDR2 YYREEE (reference sequence). V lost 0 bases, J lost 0 bases, and 5 bases stayed unmatched. The CDR3 sequence is 17 residues long. The chain's CDR3 is CASSLGGQGNLNTEAFF. The DNA of the CDR3 is TGTGCCAGCAGCTTGGGGGGACAGGGGAATTTGAACACTGAAGCTTTCTTT.

This clone was recorded once. The genes are TRBV5-1 and TRBJ2-2, with D unclear. The V gene lost 6 bases and the J gene lost 1 base, with 7 bases spanning the gap. The CDR3 spans 13 residues. Germline CDR1 reads SGHRS; CDR2 reads YFSETQ. The CDR3 DNA reads as TGCGCCAGCACGACGGGGAACACCGGGGAGCTGTTTTTT. This codes for CASTTGNTGELFF.

In this sample, this clone turned up once. This chain links TRBV5-1 with TRBJ2-5, with 8 positions matching TRBD2. Trimming removed 7 bases from V and 4 bases from J; junction bases left unmatched: 9. The CDR3 totals 14 residues. Per the germline V gene, CDR1 is SGHRS and CDR2 is YFSETQ. The CDR3 DNA follows: TGCGCCAGCGAAACGGGGGGGCGAAGAGAGACCCAGTACTTC. This gives the protein CASETGGRRETQYF.

V usage is TRBV30 and J usage is TRBJ2-5, with D maybe TRBD1 (5 bases). V was clipped by 2 bases and J by 2 bases, with 6 bases between them. The CDR3 has 12 residues. The germline V gene encodes CDR1 GTSNPN and CDR2 SVGIG (reference sequence). CDR3 sequence: CAWSQGQETQYF. CDR3 DNA sequence: TGTGCCTGGAGTCAGGGTCAAGAGACCCAGTACTTC.

This clone was observed once. As DNA, the CDR3 is TGTGCCAGCAATCCTGGGCTAGCGGGACTCTACAATGAGCAGTTCTTC. It encodes CASNPGLAGLYNEQFF. This chain connects TRBV28 to TRBJ2-1; TRBD2 matches at 9 bases. The length of the CDR3 is 16 residues. CDR1 and CDR2 (germline): MDHEN, SYDVKM. J lost 3 bases, V lost 7 bases, and 10 bases had no gene match.

The chain has TRBV2 and TRBJ2-2, with TRBD2 matching 8 bases. The V gene end was trimmed by 7 bases and the J gene end by 2 bases; junction bases not matched to a gene: 3. Germline V gives CDR1 SNHLY, CDR2 FYNNEI. There are 14 residues in the CDR3. The CDR3 nucleotides read TGTGCCAGCACGGGAGGGCTCAACACCGGGGAGCTGTTTTTT. This encodes CASTGGLNTGELFF.

This chain joins TRBV11-3 and TRBJ2-3; 8 nucleotides match TRBD2. J gave up 0 bases and V 0 bases, and 5 bases lay outside the gene matches. CDR1 is SGHNT, CDR2 YENEEA, per germline. The CDR3 loop spans 17 amino acids. CDR3 coding DNA: TGTGCCAGCAGCTTAGAGGTTTCTAGCGGGAGCACAGATACGCAGTATTTT. Amino acids: CASSLEVSSGSTDTQYF.

V and J are TRBV30 and TRBJ1-5; TRBD1 agrees at 7 bases. CDR3 size: 13 residues. Germline CDR1 GTSNPN, CDR2 SVGIG (reference sequence). Trimming cost V 5 bases and J 4 bases; bases outside gene matches: 5. CDR3 DNA: TGTGCCTGGGGACAGGACAGTAATCAGCCCCAGCATTTT. It specifies CAWGQDSNQPQHF.

This clone was counted a few times. This chain joins TRBV6-4 and TRBJ2-3; a possible D gene is TRBD1 (6 bases). The V gene's germline CDR1 is MRHNA and CDR2 SNTAGT. This CDR3 spans 16 amino acids. V lost 0 bases to trimming and J lost 0 bases, with 10 bases between them. The CDR3 DNA is TGTGCCAGCAGTGACTCTGGGGGCTCTAGCACAGATACGCAGTATTTT. This encodes CASSDSGGSSTDTQYF.

The chain recombines TRBV5-1 with TRBJ2-1; the D gene is possibly TRBD2 (6 bases). CDR3 size: 14 residues. Germline values: CDR1 SGHRS, CDR2 YFSETQ. Trimming removed 0 bases at V and 12 bases at J, with 16 bases between. The CDR3 DNA reads TGCGCCAGCAGCTTGGTGGCTAGCGTTCGCGGGCAGTTCTTC. The encoded protein is CASSLVASVRGQFF.

The genes are TRBV4-3 and TRBJ2-7; 12 positions agree with TRBD2. CDR3 length equals 18 residues. Germline CDR1 reads LGHNA; CDR2 reads YSLEER. V dropped 0 bases and J dropped 0; count of bases not matched to a gene: 6. The CDR3 region is CASSQDRASGGDSYEQYF. DNA for the CDR3: TGCGCCAGCAGCCAAGATAGGGCTAGCGGGGGGGACTCCTACGAGCAGTACTTC.